Listed below are T cell receptor beta chains from one sample, sequenced in a study of T cells after yellow fever vaccination. MiXCR, run by TCRdb on the 5' RACE reads, gives a single entry per CDR3 protein. This sample yields some 560,000 distinct CDR3 sequences, of which roughly a sixth are seen a single time; 17% belongs to the top ten. This specimen was PBMCs, taken 5 days after the first yellow fever vaccination. The receptors were sampled from a man younger than 35 who received the YFV17D yellow fever vaccine. The CDR3 runs from the conserved cysteine through the conserved F or W. D genes are given only for firm matches. Not all rows give a size; the values are once, few, many and, for expanded clones, a class.

- | - | TRBJ2-1 | TRBV12-3/TRBV12-4 | TGTGCCTCAACCCTAGGGGCTAGACACAATGAGCAGTTCTTC | CASTLGARHNEQFF
TRBD2 | many | TRBJ2-3 | TRBV5-1 | TGCGCCAGCAGCCCGACCTCTAGCGGGGAGCTTCAAGATACGCAGTATTTT | CASSPTSSGELQDTQYF
TRBD1 | few | TRBJ2-2 | TRBV5-1 | TGCGCCAGCAGCTTGGCGAGGACAGGGGGCACCGGGGAGCTGTTTTTT | CASSLARTGGTGELFF
- | many | TRBJ1-1 | TRBV12-3/TRBV12-4 | TGTGCCAGCAGTCGGGACGTTCGGACTGAAGCTTTCTTT | CASSRDVRTEAFF
- | - | TRBJ2-3 | TRBV6-5 | TGTGCCAGCAGTTCCTACGGGGCTAGCACAGATACGCAGTATTTT | CASSSYGASTDTQYF
TRBD2 | - | TRBJ2-7 | TRBV5-4 | TGTGCCAGCAGCCACCGGGGGGGCTCTTCGAGGGAGCAGTACTTC | CASSHRGGSSREQYF
- | many | TRBJ2-3 | TRBV4-3 | TGCGCCAGCAGCCAAGATGGTCGGGGGTATACGCAGTATTTT | CASSQDGRGYTQYF
- | many | TRBJ2-7 | TRBV5-1 | TGTGCCAGCAGTTTAAACTACGAGCAGTACTTC | CASSLNYEQYF
TRBD2 | - | TRBJ2-3 | TRBV7-3 | TGTGCCAGCAGCCCCGCATCATCGGGGGGGCCAGATACGCAGTATTTT | CASSPASSGGPDTQYF
TRBD1 | - | TRBJ2-5 | TRBV6-2/TRBV6-3 | TGTGCCAGCAGTTACCGAGGAACAGGGGAATACCCCCCTGGGGCCCAGTACTTC | CASSYRGTGEYPPGAQYF
- | - | TRBJ1-5 | TRBV3-1 | TGTGCCAGCAGCGGAGGCTCAGACTGGCATAGCAATCAGCCCCAGCATTTT | CASSGGSDWHSNQPQHF
- | - | TRBJ2-5 | TRBV12-3/TRBV12-4 | TGTGCCAGCAGTTGGGGAGGCTACGGGGAGACCCAGTACTTC | CASSWGGYGETQYF
TRBD2 | few | TRBJ2-1 | TRBV9 | TGTGCCAGCAGCCCCGGGGGGAGGACCTACAATGAGCAGTTCTTC | CASSPGGRTYNEQFF
- | - | TRBJ2-5 | TRBV5-4 | TGTGCCAGCAGCCGACCAGAGACCCAGTACTTC | CASSRPETQYF
- | - | TRBJ1-2 | TRBV6-2/TRBV6-3 | TGTGCCAGCAGGGTGGACGGACCGTATGGCTACACCTTC | CASRVDGPYGYTF
- | - | TRBJ1-2 | TRBV29-1 | TGCAGCGTTCAGGAAGTCCTTTCTAGCTACACCTTC | CSVQEVLSSYTF
- | few | TRBJ2-4 | TRBV25-1 | TGTGCCAGCAGTGACAAAAACATTCAGTACTTC | CASSDKNIQYF
- | many | TRBJ1-6 | TRBV20-1 | TGCAGTGCCAGCCCCTCTTCACCCCTCCACTTT | CSASPSSPLHF
- | - | TRBJ1-5 | TRBV12-3/TRBV12-4 | TGTGCCAGCGGTTTGGGGTTGAGGCAGCCCCAGCATTTT | CASGLGLRQPQHF
TRBD1 | many | TRBJ2-7 | TRBV7-9 | TGTGCCAGCACGACAGGGGGCGGCGAGGAGCAGTACTTC | CASTTGGGEEQYF
- | - | TRBJ2-7 | TRBV6-2/TRBV6-3 | TGTGCCAGCAGTTCCCTCGGGGGGCACTACGAGCAGTACTTC | CASSSLGGHYEQYF
- | few | TRBJ2-7 | TRBV7-9 | TGTGCCAGCAGCCCAACATACTACGAGCAGTACTTC | CASSPTYYEQYF
- | - | TRBJ2-3 | TRBV6-5 | TGTGCCAGCAGTTACTTAGCGCATGGGGCCTCAGATACGCAGTATTTT | CASSYLAHGASDTQYF
- | few | TRBJ2-7 | TRBV4-2 | TGTGCCAGCAGCCGGGAGCTTGACTACGAGCAGTACTTC | CASSRELDYEQYF